This T cell receptor (beta chain) stems from a study of OX40 agonist ivuxolimab in advanced cancers. Study summary: Three patients, one with hepatocellular carcinoma and two with cutaneous melanoma, achieved partial responses.

The table came from immunoSEQ multiplex PCR; TCRdb's copy has only in-frame clones and leaves some out. The sample holds 55,000 to 75,000 clones, around 90% seen once. The clonotype was recovered from an adult with an advanced solid tumor such as melanoma, head and neck, liver or kidney cancer. Specimen: CD4+ or CD8+ T cells sorted from blood, collected in a trial of the OX40 agonist ivuxolimab.

The CDR3 sequence: CASSLSGEGLAYEQYF. The CDR3 DNA sequence: TGTGCCAGCAGCTTGTCCGGGGAAGGGTTGGCCTACGAGCAGTACTTC. This chain connects TRBV5-4 to TRBJ2-7; possible D gene TRBD2, 5 bases. Germline V gives CDR1 SGHNT, CDR2 YYREEE (reference sequence). Trimming shortened V by 1 base and J by 2 bases, and 16 bases separated the two germline ends. The CDR3 consists of 16 residues.